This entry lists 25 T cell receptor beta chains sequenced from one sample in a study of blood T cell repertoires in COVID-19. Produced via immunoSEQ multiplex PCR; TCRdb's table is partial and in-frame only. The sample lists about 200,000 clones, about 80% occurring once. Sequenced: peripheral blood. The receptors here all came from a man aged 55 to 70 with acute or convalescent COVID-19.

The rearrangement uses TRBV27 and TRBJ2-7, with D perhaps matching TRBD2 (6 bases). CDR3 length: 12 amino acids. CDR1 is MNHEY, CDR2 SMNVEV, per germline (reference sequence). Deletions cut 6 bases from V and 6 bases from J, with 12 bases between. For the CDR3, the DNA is TGTGCCAGCAGGGAGGGCCCACTCGAGCAGTACTTC. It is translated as CASREGPLEQYF.

DNA of the CDR3: TGCGCCAGCAGCTTGGTCGTTAGCAGCACAGATACGCAGTATTTT. It yields the protein CASSLVVSSTDTQYF. This chain links TRBV5-1 with TRBJ2-3, with D unresolved. The CDR3 extends over 15 amino acids. V was clipped by 0 bases and J by 0 bases, with 8 bases between them. Germline V CDR1 and CDR2: SGHRS, YFSETQ.

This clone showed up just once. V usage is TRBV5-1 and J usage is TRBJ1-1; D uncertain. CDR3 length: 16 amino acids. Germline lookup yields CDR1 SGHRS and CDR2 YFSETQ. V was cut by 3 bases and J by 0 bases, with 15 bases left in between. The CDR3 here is CASSSSRGGLNTEAFF. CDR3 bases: TGCGCCAGCAGCTCCTCCCGTGGAGGGCTGAACACTGAAGCTTTCTTT. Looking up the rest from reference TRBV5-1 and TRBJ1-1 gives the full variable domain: KAGVTQTPRYLIKTRGQQVTLSCSPISGHRSVSWYQQTPGQGLQFLFEYFSETQRNKGNFPGRFSGRQFSNSRSEMNVSTLELGDSALYLCASSSSRGGLNTEAFFGQGTRLTVV.

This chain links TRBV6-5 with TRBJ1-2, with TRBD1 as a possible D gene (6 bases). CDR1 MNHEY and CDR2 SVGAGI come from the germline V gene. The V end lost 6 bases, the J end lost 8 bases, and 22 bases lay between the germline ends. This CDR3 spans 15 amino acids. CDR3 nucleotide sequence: TGTGCCAGCAGCAATAGGAACACAGGGCTGGGGGGCTACACCTTC. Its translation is CASSNRNTGLGGYTF.

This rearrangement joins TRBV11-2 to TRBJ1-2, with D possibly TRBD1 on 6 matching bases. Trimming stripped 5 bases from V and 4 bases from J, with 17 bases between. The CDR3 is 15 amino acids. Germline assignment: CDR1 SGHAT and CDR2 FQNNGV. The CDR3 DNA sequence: TGTGCCAGCAGCGTCCTCGGTGGGGGGGCCTATGGCTACACCTTC. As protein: CASSVLGGGAYGYTF.

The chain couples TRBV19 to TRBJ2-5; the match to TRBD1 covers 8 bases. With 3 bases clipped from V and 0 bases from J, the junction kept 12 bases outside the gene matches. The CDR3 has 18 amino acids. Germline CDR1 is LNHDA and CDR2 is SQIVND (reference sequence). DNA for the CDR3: TGTGCCAGTAGTATCGGGGCAGGGGGCGAGTTTGACCAAGAGACCCAGTACTTC. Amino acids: CASSIGAGGEFDQETQYF.

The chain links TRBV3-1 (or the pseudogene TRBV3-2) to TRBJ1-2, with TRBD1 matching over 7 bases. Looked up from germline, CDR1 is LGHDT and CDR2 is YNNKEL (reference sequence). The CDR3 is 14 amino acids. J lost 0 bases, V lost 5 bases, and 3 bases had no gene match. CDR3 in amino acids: CASSWGTANYGYTF. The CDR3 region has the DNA TGTGCCAGCAGCTGGGGGACAGCTAACTATGGCTACACCTTC.

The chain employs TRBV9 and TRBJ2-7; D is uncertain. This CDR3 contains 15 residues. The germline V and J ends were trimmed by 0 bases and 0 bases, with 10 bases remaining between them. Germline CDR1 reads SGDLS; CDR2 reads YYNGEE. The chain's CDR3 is CASSVGQESSYEQYF. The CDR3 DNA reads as TGTGCCAGCAGCGTAGGGCAGGAAAGCTCCTACGAGCAGTACTTC.

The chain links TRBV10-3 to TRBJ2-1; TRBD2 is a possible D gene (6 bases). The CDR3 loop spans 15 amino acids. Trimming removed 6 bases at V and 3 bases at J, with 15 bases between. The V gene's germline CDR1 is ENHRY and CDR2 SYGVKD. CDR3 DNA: TGTGCCATCAGCGAAACCGGGAGTCTCTACAATGAGCAGTTCTTC. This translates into CAISETGSLYNEQFF.

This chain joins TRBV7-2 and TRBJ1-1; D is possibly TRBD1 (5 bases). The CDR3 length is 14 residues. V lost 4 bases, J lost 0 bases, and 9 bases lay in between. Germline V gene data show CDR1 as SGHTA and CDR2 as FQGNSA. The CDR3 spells CASSSGHMNTEAFF. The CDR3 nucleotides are TGTGCCAGCAGCTCCGGACACATGAACACTGAAGCTTTCTTT.

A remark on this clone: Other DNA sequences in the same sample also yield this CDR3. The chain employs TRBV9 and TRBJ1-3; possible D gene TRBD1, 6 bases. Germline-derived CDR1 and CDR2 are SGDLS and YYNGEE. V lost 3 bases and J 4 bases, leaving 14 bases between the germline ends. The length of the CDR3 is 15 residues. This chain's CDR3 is CASSETGNSGNTIYF. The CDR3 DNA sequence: TGTGCCAGCAGCGAAACAGGGAATTCGGGAAACACCATATATTTT.

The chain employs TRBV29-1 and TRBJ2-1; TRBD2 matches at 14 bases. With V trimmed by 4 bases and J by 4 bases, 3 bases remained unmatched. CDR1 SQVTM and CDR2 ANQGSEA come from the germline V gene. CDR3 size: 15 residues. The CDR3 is CSVVGTSGSYNEQFF. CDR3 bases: TGCAGCGTTGTTGGGACTAGCGGGAGTTACAATGAGCAGTTCTTC.

The DNA for the CDR3 is TGTGCCTGGAGTGTAGGGGGAGCAGAGACCCAGTACTTC. As protein: CAWSVGGAETQYF. This chain connects TRBV30 to TRBJ2-5; the D gene is possibly TRBD1 (6 bases). V was pared by 0 bases and J by 4 bases, with 9 bases between. Germline lookup yields CDR1 GTSNPN and CDR2 SVGIG (reference sequence). There are 13 residues in the CDR3.

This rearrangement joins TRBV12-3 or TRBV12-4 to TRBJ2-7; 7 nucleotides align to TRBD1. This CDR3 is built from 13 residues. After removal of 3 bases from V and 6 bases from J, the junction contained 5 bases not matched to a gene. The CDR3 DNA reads TGTGCCAGCAGTTTCAGGGGGACGGGCGAGCAGTACTTC. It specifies CASSFRGTGEQYF.

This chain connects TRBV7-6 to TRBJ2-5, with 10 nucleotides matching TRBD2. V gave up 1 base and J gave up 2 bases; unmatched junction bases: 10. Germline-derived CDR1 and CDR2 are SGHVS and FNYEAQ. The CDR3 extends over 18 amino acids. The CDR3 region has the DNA TGTGCCAGCAGCTTAGTGGGTCGGACTAGCGGTTATCAAGAGACCCAGTACTTC. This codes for CASSLVGRTSGYQETQYF.

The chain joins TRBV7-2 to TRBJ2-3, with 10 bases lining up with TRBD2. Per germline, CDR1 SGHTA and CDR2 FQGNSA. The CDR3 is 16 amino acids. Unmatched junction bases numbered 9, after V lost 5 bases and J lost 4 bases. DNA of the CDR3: TGTGCCAGCAGCCCCGGAGAGCGGGGGGGCGCAGATACGCAGTATTTT. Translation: CASSPGERGGADTQYF.

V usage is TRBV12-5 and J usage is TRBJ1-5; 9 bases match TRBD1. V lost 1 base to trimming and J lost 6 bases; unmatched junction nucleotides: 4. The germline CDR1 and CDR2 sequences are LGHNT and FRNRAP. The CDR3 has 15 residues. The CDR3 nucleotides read TGTGCTAGTGGTTTGGCCGGGACAGGGCTTCAGCCCCAGCATTTT. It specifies CASGLAGTGLQPQHF.

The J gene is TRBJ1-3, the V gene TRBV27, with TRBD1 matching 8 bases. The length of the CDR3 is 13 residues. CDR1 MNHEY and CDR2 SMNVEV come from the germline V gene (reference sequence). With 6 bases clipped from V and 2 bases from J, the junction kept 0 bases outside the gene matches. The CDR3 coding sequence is TGTGCCAGCAGGACAGGGGCTGGAAACACCATATATTTT. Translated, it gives CASRTGAGNTIYF.

Here the CDR3 DNA reads TGTGCCAGCTCACCAAATTCTTACGAGCAGTACTTC. The encoded protein is CASSPNSYEQYF. This chain joins TRBV18 and TRBJ2-7, with D hard to call. The CDR3 sequence is 12 residues long. The ends were cut back, 2 bases at V and 4 bases at J, with 6 bases in the middle. CDR1 is KGHSH, CDR2 LQKENI, per germline.

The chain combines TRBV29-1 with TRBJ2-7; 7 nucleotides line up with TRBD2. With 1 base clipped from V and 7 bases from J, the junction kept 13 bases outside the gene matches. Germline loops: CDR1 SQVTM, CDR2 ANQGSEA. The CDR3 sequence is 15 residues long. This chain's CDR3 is CSVEGVGGSPFEQYF. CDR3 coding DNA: TGCAGCGTTGAAGGGGTGGGGGGGAGCCCCTTTGAGCAGTACTTC.

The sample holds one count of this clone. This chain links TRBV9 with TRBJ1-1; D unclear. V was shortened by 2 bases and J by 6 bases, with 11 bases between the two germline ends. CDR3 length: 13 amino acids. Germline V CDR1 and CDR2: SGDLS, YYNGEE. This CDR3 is CASSVVTRSEAFF. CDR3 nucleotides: TGTGCCAGCAGCGTTGTTACGAGGTCTGAAGCTTTCTTT.

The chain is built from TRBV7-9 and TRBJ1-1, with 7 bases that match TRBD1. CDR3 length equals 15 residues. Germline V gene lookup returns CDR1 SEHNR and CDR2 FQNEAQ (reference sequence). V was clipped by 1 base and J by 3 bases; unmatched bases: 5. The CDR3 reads CASSLGTGVYTEAFF. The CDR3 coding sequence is TGTGCCAGCAGCTTAGGGACAGGCGTGTACACTGAAGCTTTCTTT.

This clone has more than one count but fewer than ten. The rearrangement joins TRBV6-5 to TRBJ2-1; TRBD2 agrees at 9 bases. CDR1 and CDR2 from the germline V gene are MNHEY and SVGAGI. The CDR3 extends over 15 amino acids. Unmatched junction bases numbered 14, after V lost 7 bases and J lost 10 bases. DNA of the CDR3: TGTGCCAGCAAGGGTCTACTAGCGGGTGGGGACGAGCAGTTCTTC. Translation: CASKGLLAGGDEQFF.

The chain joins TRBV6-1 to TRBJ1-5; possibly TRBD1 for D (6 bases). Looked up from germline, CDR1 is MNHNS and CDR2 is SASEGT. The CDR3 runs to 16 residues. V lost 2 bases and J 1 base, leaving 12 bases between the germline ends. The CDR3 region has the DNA TGTGCCAGCAGTGAACGTAGGGGGTTGAGCAATCAGCCCCAGCATTTT. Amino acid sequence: CASSERRGLSNQPQHF.

The CDR3 protein is CASSLGAGTNYGYTF. The CDR3 coding sequence is TGTGCCAGCAGCTTGGGCGCAGGGACTAACTATGGCTACACCTTC. This sequence joins TRBV5-5 and TRBJ1-2; the D gene is possibly TRBD1 (5 bases). This CDR3 is 15 amino acids long. Germline V gives CDR1 SGHKS, CDR2 YYEKEE (reference sequence). The V gene lost 0 bases and the J gene lost 0 bases, with 9 bases spanning the gap.